The present entry profiles one TCR beta chain with its context. Its target is not known. With 5 bases removed from V and 1 base from J, the gap between germline ends came to 12 bases. Germline CDR1 is SEHNR and CDR2 is FQNEAQ (reference sequence). CDR3 size: 15 residues. Clones were read by immunoSEQ multiplex PCR, and TCRdb kept only the in-frame ones, dropping some. The sample consists of under 75,000 clones, over 80% of them appearing once. The sample comes from a study of OX40 agonist ivuxolimab in advanced cancers. Overall study: Treatment of patients was with ivuxolimab, an agonistic anti-OX40 (CD134) antibody. Study results and limitations: Doses of 0.1 to 3.0 mg/kg were accompanied by clonal expansion of CD4+ and CD8+ blood T cells by week 6. Specificity for antigen went undetermined in the expanded peripheral T cells.

Specimen: CD4+ or CD8+ T cells sorted from blood, collected in a trial of the OX40 agonist ivuxolimab. This chain connects TRBV7-9 to TRBJ2-1; D ambiguous. This TCR was recovered from an adult with an advanced solid tumor such as melanoma, head and neck, liver or kidney cancer. CDR3 nucleotides: TGTGCCAGCAGCCGACGGCTAGTTTCCTACAATGAGCAGTTCTTC. This sequence encodes CASSRRLVSYNEQFF.